One TCR beta chain is described in this entry. 13 Jbeta primers and 60 Vbeta primers were used for the PCR. Some clones are missing from TCRdb's copy, which holds only in-frame ones; the method was immunoSEQ multiplex PCR. Of under 150,000 clones listed, around 76% are singletons. The CDR3 covers 16 residues. Losses at the gene ends were 3 bases for V and 3 bases for J; bases not matched to a gene: 10. Germline V lookup: CDR1 MGHDK, CDR2 SYGVNS. These data are taken from a study of cytomegalovirus exposure and HLA in healthy donors. This TCR came from a woman in her forties or fifties in good health and CMV-seronegative. The V and J genes are TRBV25-1 and TRBJ2-5; 7 bases fit TRBD2. The source material was PBMCs. CDR3 protein: CASSEVGGLAEETQYF. The CDR3 coding sequence is TGTGCCAGCAGTGAGGTTGGGGGTCTAGCGGAAGAGACCCAGTACTTC.